This entry is about one T cell receptor beta chain. Its antigen specificity is not known. The sample holds no much larger clone one base away, and base qualities are not on file. As encoded in the germline V gene, CDR1 is ENHRY while CDR2 is SYGVKD. V loses 4 bases of germline sequence and J loses 8 bases, and the interval between the two ends is 11 bases. The CDR3, from cysteine to phenylalanine, totals 12 residues. This entry keeps only the CDR3 DNA: 36 bases, framed from base 1. The data stem from a study of PD-L1 blockade in urothelial cancer (dated by TCRdb to 2015 to 2018). With respect to the entire study: All patients started therapy in the mid-2010s and received atezolizumab 1,200 mg intravenously every 3 weeks. The study, an exploratory multi-omic analysis, examined somatic, immune and clinical correlates of response to PD-L1 blockade with atezolizumab in urothelial cancer. Progression-free survival longer than 6 months counted as durable clinical benefit, and TCR features were additionally tested against both progression-free and overall survival. Durable clinical benefit was achieved by nine patients and was not achieved by 20 patients. Pretreatment tumor samples, along with matched peripheral blood collected serially before and after atezolizumab treatment, underwent TCR sequencing. Pretreatment blood TCR-seq was available for twenty-nine patients, at least one posttreatment blood collection was obtained for some 24 patients, and tumor TCR-seq was available for some 24 patients. About 90% of the 29 patients were males with bladder-origin urothelial cancer, and about 65% of the roughly 30 reported a prior smoking history. Patients had an ECOG performance status of 0 or 1 and had received between 0 and 3 prior chemotherapy regimens. Blood samples were analyzed at two time points: 3 weeks after treatment start (second dose) and 6 weeks after treatment start. Whole exome sequencing and RNA sequencing of pretreatment tumors were performed alongside TCR sequencing in the same patients. Blood samples gave a median of 141,255 T cells and 88,000 or so unique TCRs, with a median clonality of around 0.08. Results and caveats for the whole study, not just this receptor: Greater expansion of tumor-associated TCR clones in peripheral blood 3 weeks after the start of treatment was observed in patients with durable benefit (n ≈ 22, p = 0.022). A pretreatment peripheral blood TCR clonality below the median was linked to improved progression-free and overall survival. Because of the small sample size (n ≈ 28) and the many exploratory analyses performed, the results are intended to be regarded as hypothesis-generating.

In light of the paper, this sample's time point label describes: peripheral blood 6 weeks after treatment start. A cohort of approximately 30 patients with locally advanced or metastatic urothelial carcinoma, treated at Memorial Sloan Kettering on a trial protocol, was included. Peripheral blood mononuclear cells were collected from each patient pretreatment and during treatment, giving between 1 and 8 total time points per patient. The Qiagen DNeasy Blood extraction kit was used to purify genomic DNA from total PBMCs and tumor samples. Collected pretreatment and during treatment, PBMCs were isolated and stored as previously described. Synthetic TCR analog templates were spiked into each PCR to estimate absolute template abundance from read counts. Using the immunoSEQ assay, TCRbeta CDR3 regions were amplified from genomic DNA with bias-controlled V and J gene primers. Sequencing of rearranged TCRbeta segments was done at approximately 20X coverage. In the authors' own workflow: Clustering was used to correct sequencing errors, and CDR3s were annotated against IMGT to assign V, D and J genes. Downstream analyses used only productive TCRbeta rearrangements, leaving out any out-of-frame or stop-codon sequences. Clonality was computed as one minus Shannon entropy normalized by the log of the number of unique productive sequences. Fisher's exact test with Benjamini-Hochberg correction, using a cutoff of adjusted p below 0.01, was how clones that differed between time points or between blood and tumor were identified. Not all clones reach the TCRdb copy of this immuneACCESS table, which keeps in-frame sequences only. Checked studies attribute under half of the gap to unresolved V genes and leave the rest unexplained. That table supplies the V and J calls and clone size; D and trimming were determined from the DNA. The sample data list approximately 79,000 clones, and approximately 90% of these were observed just once. The leading ten clones occupy around 0.9% of the sample.

This TCR derives from an elderly woman with urothelial cancer. The specimen comprised PBMCs, sampled around atezolizumab (anti-PD-L1) treatment. The chain is assembled from TRBV10-3 and TRBJ1-2; TRBD1 is perhaps the D gene, given 5 matching bases. The CDR3 loop reads CAISAAGWGYTF. The nucleotides read TGTGCCATCAGTGCGGCAGGGTGGGGCTACACCTTC.